The clone carrying this T cell receptor (beta chain) has at least ten counts. Each CDR3 protein gets one entry after TCRdb re-called the 5' RACE reads with MiXCR. The sample has around 140,000 distinct CDR3 sequences; around 3.6% are singletons. Germline-derived CDR1 and CDR2 are SGHDT and YYEEEE. V shed 4 bases, J shed 2 bases, and the junction held 10 bases outside the gene matches. The CDR3 runs to 16 residues. The sample is drawn from a study of identical twins. The V gene is TRBV5-6, the J gene TRBJ2-3, with 7 bases aligning to TRBD2. The material sequenced was memory T cells sorted from blood. The TCR comes from a man younger than 35 in good health. The DNA for the CDR3 is TGTGCCAGCAGCAAGCCCGGGACTATAACCACAGATACGCAGTATTTT. Its protein is CASSKPGTITTDTQYF.